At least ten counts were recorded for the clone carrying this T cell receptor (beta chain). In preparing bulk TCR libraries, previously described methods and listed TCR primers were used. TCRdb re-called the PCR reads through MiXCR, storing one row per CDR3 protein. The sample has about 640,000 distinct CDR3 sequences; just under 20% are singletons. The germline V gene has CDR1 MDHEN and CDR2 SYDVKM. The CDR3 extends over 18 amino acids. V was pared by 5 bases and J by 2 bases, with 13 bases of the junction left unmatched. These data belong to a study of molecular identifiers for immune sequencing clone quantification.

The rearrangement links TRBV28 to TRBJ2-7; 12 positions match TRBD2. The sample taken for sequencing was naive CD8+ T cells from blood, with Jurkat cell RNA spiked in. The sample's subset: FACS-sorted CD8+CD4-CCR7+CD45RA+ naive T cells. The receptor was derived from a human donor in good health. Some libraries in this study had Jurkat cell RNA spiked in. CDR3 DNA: TGTGCCAGCAGTGAATTTACATCCGGACTAGCGGGAACCTACGAGCAGTACTTC. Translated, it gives CASSEFTSGLAGTYEQYF.